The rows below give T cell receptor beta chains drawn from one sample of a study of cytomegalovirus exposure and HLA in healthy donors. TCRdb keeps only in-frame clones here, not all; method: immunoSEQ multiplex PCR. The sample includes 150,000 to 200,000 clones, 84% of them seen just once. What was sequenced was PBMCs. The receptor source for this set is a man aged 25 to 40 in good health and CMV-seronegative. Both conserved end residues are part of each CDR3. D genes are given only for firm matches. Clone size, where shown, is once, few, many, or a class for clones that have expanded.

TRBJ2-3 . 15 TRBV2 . TGTGCCAGCAAACTTGGACTGCCTCTGTCCGATACGCAGTATTTT CASKLGLPLSDTQYF
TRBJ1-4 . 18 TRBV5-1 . TGCGCCAGCATGCCCAATGGGGGGGCCCGAACAACTAATGAAAAACTGTTTTTT CASMPNGGARTTNEKLFF
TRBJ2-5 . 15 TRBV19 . TGTGCCAGTAGTATGTGGGCAGGTGATGTGGAGACCCAGTACTTC CASSMWAGDVETQYF
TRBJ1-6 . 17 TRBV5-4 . TGTGCCAGCAGCCCGGCAGGTCCGACAGGATCCAATTCACCCCTCCACTTT CASSPAGPTGSNSPLHF
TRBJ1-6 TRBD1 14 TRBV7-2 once TGTGCCAGCAGCCCCGGACAGGGGTATTCACCCCTCCACTTT CASSPGQGYSPLHF
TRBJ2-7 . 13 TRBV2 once TGTGCCATCGAAAATGTGGGGAGCTACGAGCAGTACTTC CAIENVGSYEQYF
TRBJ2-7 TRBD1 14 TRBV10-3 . TGTGCCATCAGTGACCAAGGGACAGGGCACGAGCAGTACTTC CAISDQGTGHEQYF
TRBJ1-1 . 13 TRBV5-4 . TGTGCCAGCAATAAACACCAGAACACTGAAGCTTTCTTT CASNKHQNTEAFF
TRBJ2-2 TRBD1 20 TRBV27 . TGTGCCAGCAGTTTTAACAATAAAAAACAGGGGGCGCTGGACACCGGGGAGCTGTTTTTT CASSFNNKKQGALDTGELFF
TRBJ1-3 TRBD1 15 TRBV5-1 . TGCGCCAGCAGCGTGGACAGGGGGCTTGGAAACACCATATATTTT CASSVDRGLGNTIYF
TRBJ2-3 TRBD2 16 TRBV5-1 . TGCGCCAGCAGCTTAATGACTAGCGGGAGCTCAGATACGCAGTATTTT CASSLMTSGSSDTQYF
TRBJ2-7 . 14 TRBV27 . TGTGCCAGCAGTGTAATCGGCCAGGCCTACGAGCAGTACTTC CASSVIGQAYEQYF
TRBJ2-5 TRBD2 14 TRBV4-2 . TGTGCCAGCAGCGAGACGGGAGGGCGGGAGACCCAGTACTTC CASSETGGRETQYF
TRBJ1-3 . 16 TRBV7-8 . TGTGCCAGCTCATCCAGGGTTGGAGCCTCTGGAAACACCATATATTTT CASSSRVGASGNTIYF
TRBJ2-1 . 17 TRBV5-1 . TGCGCCAGCAGCTTGGGAGCATCTGCATGGCGGGAAAGTGAGCAGTTCTTC CASSLGASAWRESEQFF
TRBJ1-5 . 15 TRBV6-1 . TGTGCCAGCAGTGTTTCCAGGGCTGCGGATCAGCCCCAGCATTTT CASSVSRAADQPQHF
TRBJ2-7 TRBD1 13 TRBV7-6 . TGTGCCAGCAGCTTCACAGGGGCCTACGAGCAGTACTTC CASSFTGAYEQYF
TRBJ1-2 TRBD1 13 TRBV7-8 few TGTGCCAGCAGCCCAGACAGGGGATATGGCTACACCTTC CASSPDRGYGYTF
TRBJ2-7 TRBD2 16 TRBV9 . TGTGCCAGCAGCGCCGGACTAGCGGGAGCATCCTACGAGCAGTACTTC CASSAGLAGASYEQYF
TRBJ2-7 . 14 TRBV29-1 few TGCAGCGTTGAAGGCCAGTTACGGGGATCCGAGCAGTACTTC CSVEGQLRGSEQYF
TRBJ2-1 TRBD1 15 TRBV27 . TGTGCCAGCAGGCCGAGACAGGGGTTTAACAATGAGCAGTTCTTC CASRPRQGFNNEQFF
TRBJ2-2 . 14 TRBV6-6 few TGTGCCAGCAGCCCCTCTCCGGAGGTCGGGGAGCTGTTTTTT CASSPSPEVGELFF
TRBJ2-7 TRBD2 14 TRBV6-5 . TGTGCCAGCAGTTGGGCTAGCGGGGGTTACGAGCAGTACTTC CASSWASGGYEQYF
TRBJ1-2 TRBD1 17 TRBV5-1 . TGCGCCAGCAGCTTGGGTTCGCTAATGACAGGGCTATATGGCTACACCTTC CASSLGSLMTGLYGYTF
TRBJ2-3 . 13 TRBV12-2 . TGTGCAAGTCGCTTAGGCGGTCCAGATACGCAGTATTTT CASRLGGPDTQYF
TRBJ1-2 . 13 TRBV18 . TGTGCCAGCTCACCTGGAGGGAACTATGGCTACACCTTC CASSPGGNYGYTF
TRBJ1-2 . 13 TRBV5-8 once TGTGCCAGCAGCTTGGGGGAGAACTATGGCTACACCTTC CASSLGENYGYTF
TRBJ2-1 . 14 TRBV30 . TGTGCCTGGAGTGTTGTTCCAGGGCGGACCCAGCAGTTCTTC CAWSVVPGRTQQFF
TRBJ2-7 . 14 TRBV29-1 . TGCAGCGTCATGGATCCCGGGAGCTACTACGAGCAGTACTTC CSVMDPGSYYEQYF
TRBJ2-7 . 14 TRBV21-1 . TGTGCCAGCTCCATTAACGGGGAACCTTACGAGCAGTACTTC CASSINGEPYEQYF
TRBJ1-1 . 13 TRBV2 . TGTGCCAGCAGTGCGACAGGAAGCACTGAAGCTTTCTTT CASSATGSTEAFF
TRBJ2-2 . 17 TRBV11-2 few TGTGCCAGCAGCTTAGATCGGTACCGCCTGTTCACCGGGGAGCTGTTTTTT CASSLDRYRLFTGELFF
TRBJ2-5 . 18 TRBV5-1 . TGCGCCAGCAGCTTGCCGACTCAGGGGCCCTTACCCCAAGAGACCCAGTACTTC CASSLPTQGPLPQETQYF
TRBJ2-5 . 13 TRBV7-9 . TGTGCCACTCTACGGGGGGCTCGGGAGACCCAGTACTTC CATLRGARETQYF
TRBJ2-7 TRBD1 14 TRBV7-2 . TGTGCCAGCAGCTCCCGGACAGGGTCGGACGAGCAGTACTTC CASSSRTGSDEQYF
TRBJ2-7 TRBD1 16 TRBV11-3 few TGTGCCAGCAGCTTAGGGACAGGGGGCGTCTTTTACGAGCAGTACTTC CASSLGTGGVFYEQYF
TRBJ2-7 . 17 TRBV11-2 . TGTGCCAGCAGCTCCCTGAGGACCCGGGACATAACCTACGAGCAGTACTTC CASSSLRTRDITYEQYF
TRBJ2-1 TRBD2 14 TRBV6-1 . TGTGCCAGCATCGAGCGGGGTGCGAGGGATGAGCAGTTCTTC CASIERGARDEQFF
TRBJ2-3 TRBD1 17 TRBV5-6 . TGTGCCAGCAGCTTGTCCCTGACAGGGGAGTATGCAGATACGCAGTATTTT CASSLSLTGEYADTQYF
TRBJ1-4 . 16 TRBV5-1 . TGCGCCAGCAGCTTGGCCGGCAGGGCCACTAATGAAAAACTGTTTTTT CASSLAGRATNEKLFF
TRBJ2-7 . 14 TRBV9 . TGTGCCAGCAGCCCTCGGACACGGTTGTACGAGCAGTACTTC CASSPRTRLYEQYF
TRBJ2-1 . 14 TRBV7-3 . TGTGCCAGCAGTCCCCGAAGAGAGGACAATGAGCAGTTCTTC CASSPRREDNEQFF
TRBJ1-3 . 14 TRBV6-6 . TGTGCCAGCAGCCCTCCCGGGTCTGGAAACACCATATATTTT CASSPPGSGNTIYF
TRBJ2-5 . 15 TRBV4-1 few TGCGCCAGCAGCCGGCTAACAGGGTCGGGGGAGACCCAGTACTTC CASSRLTGSGETQYF
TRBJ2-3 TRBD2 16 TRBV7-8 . TGTGCCAGCAGCTTAGGACTAGCGGGAGGCACAGATACGCAGTATTTT CASSLGLAGGTDTQYF
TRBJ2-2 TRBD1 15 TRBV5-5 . TGTGCCAGCAGCTTGGAGAGGGGGCGAACCGGGGAGCTGTTTTTT CASSLERGRTGELFF
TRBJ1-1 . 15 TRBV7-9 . TGTGCCAGCAGCCCCCGGGGGGTACAGGCCACTGAAGCTTTCTTT CASSPRGVQATEAFF
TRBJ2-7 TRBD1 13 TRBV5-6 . TGTGCCAGCAGCTTTGGGACAGTGGACGAGCAGTACTTC CASSFGTVDEQYF
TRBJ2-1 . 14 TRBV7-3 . TGTGCCAGCAGCTGGTCTGGAGGGCCCGATGAGCAGTTCTTC CASSWSGGPDEQFF
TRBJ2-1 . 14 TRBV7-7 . TGTGCTAGCAGCCCCCGGGGTTCCTACAATGAGCAGTTCTTC CASSPRGSYNEQFF
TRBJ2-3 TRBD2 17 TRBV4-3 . TGCGCCAGCAGCCAAGCCCTAGCGGGAGTAAATCCAGATACGCAGTATTTT CASSQALAGVNPDTQYF
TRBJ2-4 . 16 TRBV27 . TGTGCCAGCAGTTTATTCGCGGCTGTAGCCAAAAACATTCAGTACTTC CASSLFAAVAKNIQYF
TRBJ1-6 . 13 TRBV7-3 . TGTGCCAGCAGCTTTGGACAATTCTCACCCCTCCACTTT CASSFGQFSPLHF
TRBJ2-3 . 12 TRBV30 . TGTGCCTGGGGGACTGGCACAGATACGCAGTATTTT CAWGTGTDTQYF